Described below is a single T cell receptor (beta chain) sequence and its context. The CDR3 loop spans 15 amino acids. Germline loops: CDR1 SGHVS, CDR2 FQNEAQ. Trimming took off 0 bases at V and 7 bases at J, with 13 bases between the two ends. This sample was taken from a study of identifying expanded T cells in peripheral blood. TCRdb's copy holds only in-frame clones and misses some; the assay was immunoSEQ multiplex PCR. This table has more than 65,000 clones, about 91% appearing once. The sample comprised blood. This TCR was recovered from a person aged 18 to 75 in good health. The rearrangement joins TRBV7-8 to TRBJ2-1; a possible D gene is TRBD2 (6 bases). CDR3 loop: CASSLAGVGGNEQFF. As DNA, the CDR3 is TGTGCCAGCAGCTTAGCGGGGGTTGGGGGGAATGAGCAGTTCTTC.